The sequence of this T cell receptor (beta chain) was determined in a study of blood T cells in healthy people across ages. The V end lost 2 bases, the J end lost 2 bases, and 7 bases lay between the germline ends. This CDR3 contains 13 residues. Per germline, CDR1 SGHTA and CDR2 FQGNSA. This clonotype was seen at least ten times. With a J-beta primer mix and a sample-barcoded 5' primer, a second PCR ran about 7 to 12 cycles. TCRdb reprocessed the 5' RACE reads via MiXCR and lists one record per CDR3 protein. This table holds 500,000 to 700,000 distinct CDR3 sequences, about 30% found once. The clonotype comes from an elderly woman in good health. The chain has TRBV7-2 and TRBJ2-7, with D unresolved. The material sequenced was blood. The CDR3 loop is CASSLYEAYEQYF. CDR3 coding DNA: TGTGCCAGCAGCTTATATGAGGCCTACGAGCAGTACTTC. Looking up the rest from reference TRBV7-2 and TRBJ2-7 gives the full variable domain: GAGVSQSPSNKVTEKGKDVELRCDPISGHTALYWYRQSLGQGLEFLIYFQGNSAPDKSGLPSDRFSAERTGGSVSTLTIQRTQQEDSAVYLCASSLYEAYEQYFGPGTRLTVT.